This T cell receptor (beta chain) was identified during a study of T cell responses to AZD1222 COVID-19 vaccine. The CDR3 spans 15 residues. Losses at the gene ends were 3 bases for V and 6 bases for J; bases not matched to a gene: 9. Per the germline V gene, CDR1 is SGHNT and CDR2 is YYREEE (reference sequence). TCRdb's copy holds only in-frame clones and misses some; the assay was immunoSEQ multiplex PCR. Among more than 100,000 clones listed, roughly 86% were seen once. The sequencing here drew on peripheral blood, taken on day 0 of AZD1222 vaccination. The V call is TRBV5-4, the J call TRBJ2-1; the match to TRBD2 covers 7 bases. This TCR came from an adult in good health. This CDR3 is CASSSPMGGGNEQFF. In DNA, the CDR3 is TGTGCCAGCAGCTCGCCTATGGGGGGGGGCAATGAGCAGTTCTTC.